In this sample, the clone carrying this T cell receptor beta chain turned up a few times. This entry is derived from a study of blood T cell repertoires in COVID-19. This table comes from immunoSEQ multiplex PCR, and its TCRdb copy is limited to in-frame clones, with some not included. Of 220,000 or so clones in the sample, almost 85% were seen once. Trimming took 4 bases from V and 5 from J; bases not matched to a gene: 5. This CDR3 region has 14 residues. Germline CDR1 is LNHNV and CDR2 is YYDKDF (reference sequence). Sequences were obtained from peripheral blood. The TCR comes from a woman of 80 years or more with acute or convalescent COVID-19. The chain carries TRBV15 and TRBJ2-1, with TRBD1 identical over 7 bases. CDR3 sequence (DNA): TGTGCCACCAGCAACCGACAGGGAAACAATGAGCAGTTCTTC. Translated, it gives CATSNRQGNNEQFF.